This TCR beta chain was recorded in a study of blood T cell repertoires in COVID-19. Study details: From the United States, Italy and Spain came samples of acute and convalescent COVID-19. T cells, B-cell-depleted T cells, or PBMCs provided the cDNA or gDNA that served as material.

Trimming cost V 4 bases and J 4 bases; bases outside gene matches: 16. Germline V CDR1 and CDR2: SGHNT, YENEEA. CDR3 length equals 19 residues. In the authors' methods: The assay estimated nucleated cells by amplifying reference gene primers. Generated by immunoSEQ multiplex PCR, the TCRdb table keeps only in-frame clones and is missing some. V and J calls and clone size are given by that table; D and trimming were obtained from the DNA. The table includes some 120,000 clones, about 74% detected once. The receptor's source is a human donor in a cohort sampled during active COVID-19. What was sequenced was peripheral blood. The chain is built from TRBV11-3 and TRBJ2-3, with TRBD2 identical over 11 bases. CDR3 loop: CASSSSHLELAGEADTQYF. The CDR3 region has the DNA TGTGCCAGCAGCTCCTCCCACTTAGAACTAGCGGGAGAAGCAGATACGCAGTATTTT.